This T cell receptor (beta chain) was captured by sequencing in a study of cytomegalovirus exposure and HLA in healthy donors. Study-level background: Membership in the Caucasian-associated ancestry cluster was found for around four fifths of about 430 genotyped donors.

Trimming left V 3 bases short and J 6 bases short, with 18 bases between. Germline values: CDR1 KGHSH, CDR2 LQKENI. The CDR3 has 15 amino acids. The PCR contained 60 Vbeta and 13 Jbeta primers. TCRdb's table, derived via immunoSEQ multiplex PCR, lists solely in-frame clones and lacks some. The sample includes approximately 150,000 clones, roughly four fifths of them seen just once. The chain employs TRBV18 and TRBJ2-7; a possible D gene is TRBD2 (6 bases). This TCR derives from a man aged 25-45 years in good health and CMV-seropositive. The sample comprised PBMCs. CDR3 DNA: TGTGCCAGCTCACCCGAACGGAGGGTTTCGGGCGAGCAGTACTTC. Residues: CASSPERRVSGEQYF.